The clone carrying this T cell receptor beta chain has a count of ten or more. TCRdb redid the calling of the 5' RACE reads with MiXCR, one entry per CDR3 protein. The data contain more than 50,000 distinct CDR3 sequences, approximately 6% of them seen just once; the ten biggest clones take up around 30%. This record belongs to a study of T cells after yellow fever vaccination. General observations from the study: There were almost no vaccine-responding clonotypes detectable in the sorted memory subsets on day 0. A large majority of primary-vaccination clones showed up again after the booster (around 95% CD4, around 90% CD8). The secondary response was weaker but peaked faster, day 5 versus 15.

The CDR3 totals 14 residues. The germline gives CDR1 SEHNR, CDR2 FQNEAQ (reference sequence). V gave up 1 base and J gave up 6 bases, with 11 bases separating them. This sequence was found in a man between 18 and 35 years old who received the YFV17D yellow fever vaccine. The chain links TRBV7-9 to TRBJ2-3, with D uncertain. Specimen: PBMCs, either bulk or a sorted T-cell subset (CD4+, CD8+, memory, or dextramer-sorted; not recorded which), collected on the day of the yellow fever booster vaccination. CDR3 nucleotides: TGTGCCAGCAGCTTAGGGGCACCGTTCGATACGCAGTATTTT. It yields the protein CASSLGAPFDTQYF.